Listed here are 9 T cell receptor beta chains from one sample, sequenced in a study of blood T cell repertoires in COVID-19. Sequencing used immunoSEQ multiplex PCR; TCRdb keeps in-frame clones, though not all of them. The sample holds under 200,000 clones; over 80% are singletons and the top ten take 9.1%. Sequencing was done on a sample of peripheral blood. The receptors come from a woman older than 75 with active or convalescent COVID-19.

This chain joins TRBV5-6 and TRBJ2-3; D is undetermined. The V and J ends lost 2 bases and 5 bases respectively, with 9 bases between them. Germline-derived CDR1 and CDR2 are SGHDT and YYEEEE. The CDR3 has 13 residues. The CDR3 spells CASSFPGLDTQYF. The CDR3 DNA is TGTGCCAGCAGCTTTCCGGGTTTAGATACGCAGTATTTT.

V and J are TRBV11-2 and TRBJ2-1; the D gene is possibly TRBD1 (5 bases). V dropped 1 base and J dropped 8 bases, with 9 bases sitting between them. Germline CDR1 is SGHAT and CDR2 is FQNNGV. This CDR3 region has 13 residues. Here the CDR3 reads CASSLVQVDEQFF. The CDR3, as DNA: TGTGCCAGCAGCTTAGTACAGGTCGATGAGCAGTTCTTC.

The rearrangement links TRBV27 to TRBJ1-4; TRBD1 aligns across 7 bases. V was pared by 5 bases and J by 8 bases, with 8 bases of the junction left unmatched. CDR3 length: 14 amino acids. Germline assignment: CDR1 MNHEY and CDR2 SMNVEV (reference sequence). The CDR3 bases are TGTGCCAGCAGTGTGACAGGGTTGGCGGAAAAACTGTTTTTT. Amino acid sequence: CASSVTGLAEKLFF.

This clone was seen a handful of times. This rearrangement joins TRBV11-2 to TRBJ1-2, with D hard to call. CDR3 length equals 14 residues. CDR1 and CDR2 (germline): SGHAT, FQNNGV. Trimming removed 2 bases from V and 7 bases from J, with 14 bases in between. CDR3: CASSLREGSGGYTF. The CDR3 DNA follows: TGTGCCAGCAGCTTACGGGAAGGCTCCGGTGGCTACACCTTC.

The rearrangement joins TRBV7-9 to TRBJ1-2; weak D call: TRBD1 (6 bases). This CDR3 comprises 15 residues. Deletions cut 4 bases from V and 4 bases from J, with 16 bases between. Looked up from germline, CDR1 is SEHNR and CDR2 is FQNEAQ (reference sequence). CDR3 residues: CASSSDRRSSYGYTF. CDR3 nucleotide sequence: TGTGCCAGCAGCTCGGACAGACGGTCTAGCTATGGCTACACCTTC.

The chain links TRBV19 to TRBJ2-3; 10 positions match TRBD1. Unmatched junction bases numbered 4, after V lost 3 bases and J lost 4 bases. Germline CDR1 and CDR2: LNHDA and SQIVND (reference sequence). CDR3 length equals 15 residues. CDR3 sequence: CASSIRQGAPDTQYF. The DNA of the CDR3 is TGTGCCAGTAGTATCCGACAGGGGGCCCCAGATACGCAGTATTTT.

The chain employs TRBV5-5 and TRBJ1-3; 8 bases agree with TRBD1. The length of the CDR3 is 17 residues. Germline V lookup: CDR1 SGHKS, CDR2 YYEKEE (reference sequence). J gave up 4 bases and V 0 bases, and 9 bases lay outside the gene matches. The CDR3 region has the DNA TGTGCCAGCAGCTTGGCAGGCAGGGGGCGAGGAGGAAACACCATATATTTT. Translated, it gives CASSLAGRGRGGNTIYF.

J is TRBJ2-3 and V is TRBV24-1; D possibly corresponds to TRBD1 (7 bases). Trimming took 10 bases from V and 0 from J, leaving 10 bases between them. Germline V lookup: CDR1 KGHDR, CDR2 SFDVKD. The CDR3 has 13 residues. The CDR3 nucleotides are TGTGCCACACAGGGGACTAGCACAGATACGCAGTATTTT. This gives the protein CATQGTSTDTQYF.

V and J are TRBV4-1 and TRBJ1-4, with 9 positions matching TRBD1. After removal of 2 bases from V and 5 bases from J, the junction contained 9 bases not matched to a gene. Germline CDR1 is MGHRA and CDR2 is YSYEKL. The CDR3 runs to 17 residues. CDR3 amino acids: CASSQQPGQGRNEKLFF. Here the CDR3 DNA reads TGCGCCAGCAGCCAACAACCGGGACAGGGAAGAAATGAAAAACTGTTTTTT.